This TCR beta chain stems from a study of post-analysis software for immune sequencing data. Only a few counts were recorded for this clonotype. Sequencing libraries made from TCR beta cDNA carried unique molecular identifiers. TCRdb passed the PCR reads through MiXCR, listing each CDR3 protein once. The profile shows approximately 630,000 distinct CDR3 sequences, 55% to 60% of them singletons. The material sequenced was blood. The sequence was collected from a girl aged 2 to 10 with multiple sclerosis.

CDR3 amino acids: CAISGAGEVNEQFF. As DNA, the CDR3 is TGTGCCATCAGTGGAGCGGGAGAGGTCAATGAGCAGTTCTTC. The genes are TRBV10-3 and TRBJ2-1, with 8 bases matching TRBD2. Germline assignment: CDR1 ENHRY and CDR2 SYGVKD. With V trimmed by 4 bases and J by 6 bases, 5 bases remained unmatched. The CDR3 has 14 residues.